This passage covers 29 T cell receptor beta chains from one sample sequenced in a study of siplizumab effects on memory and regulatory T cells. The assay was immunoSEQ multiplex PCR, and TCRdb's table has in-frame clones only and misses some. The sample shows 100,000 to 110,000 clones, about 95% of them seen only once. Sequenced input: non-Treg CD4+ T cells sorted from blood. The receptors derive from a human donor in good health.

The chain links TRBV19 to TRBJ1-3; 7 positions agree with TRBD1. Germline V CDR1 and CDR2: LNHDA, SQIVND (reference sequence). The CDR3 spans 15 residues. The V and J ends lost 11 bases and 8 bases, in that order; junction bases with no gene match: 18. DNA of the CDR3: TGTGCCGCCAGGCACAGGGGTCAAACACGGGACACCATATATTTT. Translated: CAARHRGQTRDTIYF.

The chain joins TRBV5-4 to TRBJ2-1; no clear D. Trimming cost V 3 bases and J 6 bases, with 4 bases left between them. Germline values: CDR1 SGHNT, CDR2 YYREEE (reference sequence). The CDR3 totals 11 residues. The CDR3 DNA sequence: TGTGCCAGCAGCTGGACCAATGAGCAGTTCTTC. Its translation is CASSWTNEQFF.

The chain joins TRBV28 to TRBJ2-3; no clear D gene. Germline CDR1 MDHEN, CDR2 SYDVKM. This CDR3 spans 13 amino acids. Trimming removed 3 bases at V and 1 base at J, with 5 bases between. CDR3 DNA: TGTGCCAGCAGTTTGTGGGGCACAGATACGCAGTATTTT. Translated: CASSLWGTDTQYF.

The chain employs TRBV11-3 and TRBJ2-3; TRBD1 is a possible D gene (5 bases). CDR1 SGHNT and CDR2 YENEEA come from the germline V gene. Trimming took 1 base from V and 6 from J, leaving 14 bases between them. The CDR3 length is 15 residues. CDR3 region: CASSLGGRVVDTQYF. The CDR3 nucleotides read TGTGCCAGCAGCTTAGGAGGCAGGGTGGTGGATACGCAGTATTTT. Combining the CDR3 with reference TRBV11-3 and TRBJ2-3 gives the whole variable domain EAGVVQSPRYKIIEKKQPVAFWCNPISGHNTLYWYLQNLGQGPELLIRYENEEAVDDSQLPKDRFSAERLKGVDSTLKIQPAELGDSAVYLCASSLGGRVVDTQYFGPGTRLTVL.

This clone was detected only once. The V gene is TRBV2, the J gene TRBJ1-2, with D hard to call. Germline CDR1 is SNHLY and CDR2 is FYNNEI. V was clipped by 7 bases and J by 1 base, with 13 bases between them. The CDR3 covers 14 residues. CDR3 bases: TGTGCCAGCACTCCGGATGCCCTTAACTATGGCTACACCTTC. Its translation: CASTPDALNYGYTF. The full variable domain, completed using reference TRBV2 and TRBJ1-2, is EPEVTQTPSHQVTQMGQEVILRCVPISNHLYFYWYRQILGQKVEFLVSFYNNEISEKSEIFDDQFSVERPDGSNFTLKIRSTKLEDSAMYFCASTPDALNYGYTFGSGTRLTVV.

The chain links TRBV7-9 to TRBJ2-1; the D call may be TRBD1 or TRBD2 (5 bases each). V lost 1 base, J lost 2 bases, and 12 bases lay in between. From germline, CDR1 is SEHNR and CDR2 FQNEAQ (reference sequence). This CDR3 has 16 amino acids. In DNA, the CDR3 is TGTGCCAGCAGCTTAGATGGGACGGGGACCTACAATGAGCAGTTCTTC. This translates into CASSLDGTGTYNEQFF.

The chain employs TRBV10-2 and TRBJ2-5; 11 bases map to TRBD2. The CDR3 covers 13 residues. Germline V CDR1 and CDR2: WSHSY, SAAADI. After removal of 7 bases from V and 5 bases from J, the junction contained 3 bases not matched to a gene. In DNA, the CDR3 is TGCGCCAGCAATCTAGCGGGGGGTGAGACCCAGTACTTC. This translates into CASNLAGGETQYF.

V is TRBV5-1 and J is TRBJ2-5, with TRBD1 matching 9 bases. V dropped 5 bases and J dropped 5; count of bases not matched to a gene: 10. The CDR3 is 15 residues long. Germline loops: CDR1 SGHRS, CDR2 YFSETQ. The chain's CDR3 is CASSVAGTGSETQYF. Written as DNA, the CDR3 is TGCGCCAGCAGTGTTGCCGGGACAGGGAGTGAGACCCAGTACTTC.

This clone was seen once. The rearrangement joins TRBV19 to TRBJ2-4; 7 bases align to TRBD2. V lost 5 bases and J lost 1; bases outside the gene matches: 11. Per germline, CDR1 LNHDA and CDR2 SQIVND (reference sequence). The CDR3 extends over 17 amino acids. CDR3 DNA: TGTGCCAGTAGTCCCCTGGGCGGGAGTAGGGCCAAAAACATTCAGTACTTC. This codes for CASSPLGGSRAKNIQYF.

V usage is TRBV27 and J usage is TRBJ2-6, with 7 bases aligning to TRBD1. Germline V gene data show CDR1 as MNHEY and CDR2 as SMNVEV (reference sequence). With V trimmed by 3 bases and J by 1 base, 12 bases remained unmatched. There are 19 residues in the CDR3. The CDR3 here is CASSFGVGRGLSGANVLTF. The CDR3 DNA follows: TGTGCCAGCAGTTTCGGGGTGGGCAGGGGGTTATCTGGGGCCAACGTCCTGACTTTC.

This chain links TRBV5-1 with TRBJ2-3; 13 bases line up with TRBD2. CDR1 is SGHRS and CDR2 is YFSETQ in the germline V gene. V lost 0 bases and J lost 5; bases outside the gene matches: 12. The CDR3 runs to 19 residues. Here the CDR3 reads CASSLGTSGRALLQDTQYF. The DNA of the CDR3 is TGCGCCAGCAGCTTGGGAACTAGCGGGAGGGCCCTCCTTCAAGATACGCAGTATTTT.

V is TRBV19 and J is TRBJ2-3, with a possible D match to TRBD2 (5 bases). CDR3 length: 16 residues. Germline CDR1 is LNHDA and CDR2 is SQIVND (reference sequence). V lost 3 bases to trimming and J lost 2 bases, with 15 bases between them. In nucleotides, the CDR3 is TGTGCCAGTAGTATGGGAGTCGGGCGGAACACAGATACGCAGTATTTT. This sequence encodes CASSMGVGRNTDTQYF.

This clone was seen a single time. The chain joins TRBV5-1 to TRBJ2-2; TRBD1 is a possible D gene (6 bases). Deletions cut 2 bases from V and 4 bases from J, with 18 bases between. The CDR3 runs 17 residues. Germline V gene sequence: CDR1 SGHRS, CDR2 YFSETQ. CDR3 amino acids: CASSLRLQGMGTGELFF. The CDR3 coding sequence is TGCGCCAGCAGCTTAAGGCTCCAGGGGATGGGCACCGGGGAGCTGTTTTTT.

V gene TRBV10-3 combines with J gene TRBJ1-4, with D tentatively TRBD1 (5 bases). Trimming took off 5 bases at V and 8 bases at J, with 6 bases between the two ends. Germline CDR1 is ENHRY and CDR2 is SYGVKD. The CDR3 extends over 11 amino acids. The CDR3: CAISSGEKLFF. CDR3 DNA: TGTGCCATCAGTTCAGGGGAAAAACTGTTTTTT.

The chain carries TRBV29-1 and TRBJ1-5; D call uncertain. V lost 4 bases, J lost 6 bases, and 13 bases lay in between. Germline loops: CDR1 SQVTM, CDR2 ANQGSEA. The CDR3 totals 13 residues. CDR3 region: CSVAKSRGQPQHF. For the CDR3, the DNA is TGCAGCGTTGCGAAATCGCGCGGTCAGCCCCAGCATTTT.

This chain links TRBV25-1 with TRBJ1-1; 7 nucleotides line up with TRBD1. The trim removed 6 bases at V and 4 bases at J, leaving 8 bases unmatched. CDR1 MGHDK and CDR2 SYGVNS come from the germline V gene. The length of the CDR3 is 14 residues. In nucleotides, the CDR3 is TGTGCCAGCAGACCTCAGGGGGACGGCACTGAAGCTTTCTTT. Its protein is CASRPQGDGTEAFF.

V usage is TRBV18 and J usage is TRBJ1-2; 9 bases line up with TRBD1. V lost 3 bases to trimming and J lost 8 bases; unmatched junction nucleotides: 10. This CDR3 has 15 residues. Germline V lookup: CDR1 KGHSH, CDR2 LQKENI. CDR3 sequence: CASSPGQGGVGGYTF. The CDR3 DNA is TGTGCCAGCTCACCGGGACAGGGAGGCGTTGGGGGCTACACCTTC.

CDR3 coding DNA: TGTGCCAGCTCAGGGCTAGCGGACTCCTACGAGCAGTACTTC. Encoded protein: CASSGLADSYEQYF. The rearrangement links TRBV18 to TRBJ2-7; 7 bases map to TRBD2. Germline V CDR1 and CDR2: KGHSH, LQKENI. The length of the CDR3 is 14 residues. V was pared by 5 bases and J by 0 bases, with 4 bases of the junction left unmatched.

This clone was detected only once. The V gene is TRBV7-3, the J gene TRBJ1-2; D call uncertain. Trimming took off 2 bases at V and 8 bases at J, with 12 bases between the two ends. Germline V gene lookup returns CDR1 SGHTA and CDR2 FQGTGA. The CDR3 loop spans 13 amino acids. In nucleotides, the CDR3 is TGTGCCAGCAGCTTAGGCGGGCTTGCGGGCTACACCTTC. This encodes CASSLGGLAGYTF.

The chain joins TRBV19 to TRBJ2-1; D might be TRBD2 (6 bases). This CDR3 is 14 amino acids long. Trimming cost V 1 base and J 9 bases, with 13 bases left between them. Per the germline V gene, CDR1 is LNHDA and CDR2 is SQIVND (reference sequence). The CDR3 DNA reads as TGTGCCAGTAGTATAGGGGGAGGCCTCGGTGAGCAGTTCTTC. Translated: CASSIGGGLGEQFF.

The rearrangement uses TRBV7-9 and TRBJ2-2; 8 bases align to TRBD2. Losses at the gene ends were 1 base for V and 0 bases for J; bases not matched to a gene: 1. This CDR3 has 16 residues. Germline CDR1 and CDR2: SEHNR and FQNEAQ (reference sequence). The CDR3 DNA sequence: TGTGCCAGCAGCTTAGAACTAGCGGCGAACACCGGGGAGCTGTTTTTT. It encodes CASSLELAANTGELFF.

This sequence joins TRBV7-3 and TRBJ1-1; unclear D gene. Germline V lookup: CDR1 SGHTA, CDR2 FQGTGA. Trimming took 5 bases from V and 1 from J, leaving 8 bases between them. CDR3 length equals 13 residues. CDR3 residues: CASSPVANTEAFF. In nucleotides, the CDR3 is TGTGCCAGCAGCCCCGTGGCGAACACTGAAGCTTTCTTT.

V gene TRBV10-2 combines with J gene TRBJ1-1; D is undetermined. Germline V CDR1 and CDR2: WSHSY, SAAADI. Trimming left V 4 bases short and J 2 bases short, with 8 bases between. This CDR3 spans 13 amino acids. For the CDR3, the DNA is TGCGCCAGCAGTGTAAGGCCTAACACTGAAGCTTTCTTT. Translation: CASSVRPNTEAFF.

J is TRBJ1-2 and V is TRBV28; 7 bases are shared with TRBD1. Germline-derived CDR1 and CDR2 are MDHEN and SYDVKM. The junction had 0 bases not matched to a gene; V was cut back by 1 base and J by 7 bases. This CDR3 has 12 amino acids. CDR3 nucleotides: TGTGCCAGCAGTTTATCAGGGGGTGGCTACACCTTC. It encodes CASSLSGGGYTF.

The genes are TRBV6-1 and TRBJ2-3, with unresolved D. CDR1 and CDR2 from the germline V gene are MNHNS and SASEGT. The length of the CDR3 is 13 residues. The V end lost 5 bases, the J end lost 5 bases, and 11 bases lay between the germline ends. The CDR3 protein is CASSQLPGDTQYF. As DNA, the CDR3 is TGTGCCAGCAGTCAACTACCAGGAGATACGCAGTATTTT.

This rearrangement joins TRBV9 to TRBJ1-2; D remains unclear. Trimming pared 3 bases from V and 5 bases from J, leaving 11 bases between. CDR1 and CDR2 (germline): SGDLS, YYNGEE. CDR3 size: 13 residues. In DNA form, the CDR3 reads TGTGCCAGCAGCGCTCTTCCGGGGTATGGCTACACCTTC. Residues: CASSALPGYGYTF.

The chain combines TRBV5-8 with TRBJ1-3; no clear D. The CDR3 is 14 amino acids. V dropped 0 bases and J dropped 2 bases, with 6 bases sitting between them. From germline, CDR1 is SGHTS and CDR2 YDEGEE. CDR3 region: CASSLGLAGNTIYF. CDR3 in DNA: TGTGCCAGCAGCTTGGGTTTGGCTGGAAACACCATATATTTT.

The chain carries TRBV6-5 and TRBJ2-5; 9 bases are a match to TRBD2. Germline CDR1 is MNHEY and CDR2 is SVGAGI. With V trimmed by 4 bases and J by 5 bases, 8 bases remained unmatched. There are 15 residues in the CDR3. In nucleotides, the CDR3 is TGTGCCAGCAGTTCCCCCGGGACTAGCCGCGAGACCCAGTACTTC. Protein: CASSSPGTSRETQYF.

In nucleotides, the CDR3 is TGTGCCAGCAGTTTTGCGACTAGCGGGAAGACGCAGTATTTT. As protein: CASSFATSGKTQYF. The genes are TRBV27 and TRBJ2-3; 11 positions agree with TRBD2. Losses at the gene ends were 3 bases for V and 9 bases for J; bases not matched to a gene: 5. From germline, CDR1 is MNHEY and CDR2 SMNVEV (reference sequence). There are 14 residues in the CDR3.